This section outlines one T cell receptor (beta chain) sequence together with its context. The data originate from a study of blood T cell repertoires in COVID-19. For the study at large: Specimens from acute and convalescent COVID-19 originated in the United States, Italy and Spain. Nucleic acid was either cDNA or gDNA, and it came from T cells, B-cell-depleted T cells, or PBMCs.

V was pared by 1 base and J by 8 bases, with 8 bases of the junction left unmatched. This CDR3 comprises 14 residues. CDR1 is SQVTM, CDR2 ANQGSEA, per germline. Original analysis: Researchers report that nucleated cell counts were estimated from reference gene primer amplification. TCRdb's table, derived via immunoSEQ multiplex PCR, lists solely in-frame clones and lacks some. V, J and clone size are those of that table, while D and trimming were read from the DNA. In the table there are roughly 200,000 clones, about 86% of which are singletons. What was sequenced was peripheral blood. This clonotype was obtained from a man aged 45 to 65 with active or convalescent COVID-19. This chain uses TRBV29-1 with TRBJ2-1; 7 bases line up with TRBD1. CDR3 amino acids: CSVEGQGFIDEQFF. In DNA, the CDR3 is TGCAGCGTTGAAGGACAGGGCTTTATTGATGAGCAGTTCTTC.